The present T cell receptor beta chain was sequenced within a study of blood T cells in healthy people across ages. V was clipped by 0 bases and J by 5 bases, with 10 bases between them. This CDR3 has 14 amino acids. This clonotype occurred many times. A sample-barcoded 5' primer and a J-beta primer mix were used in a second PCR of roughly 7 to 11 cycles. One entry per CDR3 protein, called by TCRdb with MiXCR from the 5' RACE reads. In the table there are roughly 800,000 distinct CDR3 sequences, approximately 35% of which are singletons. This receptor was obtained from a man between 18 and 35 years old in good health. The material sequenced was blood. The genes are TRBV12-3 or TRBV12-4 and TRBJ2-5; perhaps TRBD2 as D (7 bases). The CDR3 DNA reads TGTGCCAGCAGTTTAGCCGGGGGGCGCGAGACCCAGTACTTC. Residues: CASSLAGGRETQYF.